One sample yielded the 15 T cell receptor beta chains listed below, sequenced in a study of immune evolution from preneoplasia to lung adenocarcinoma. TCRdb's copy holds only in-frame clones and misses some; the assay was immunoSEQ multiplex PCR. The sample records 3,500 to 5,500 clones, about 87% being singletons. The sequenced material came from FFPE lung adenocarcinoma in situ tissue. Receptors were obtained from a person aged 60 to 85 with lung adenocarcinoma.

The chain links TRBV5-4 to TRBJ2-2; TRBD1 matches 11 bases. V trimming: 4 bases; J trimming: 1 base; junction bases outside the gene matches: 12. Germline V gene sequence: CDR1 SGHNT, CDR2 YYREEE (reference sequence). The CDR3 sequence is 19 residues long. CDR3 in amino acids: CASSGGQGAGGRNTGELFF. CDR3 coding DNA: TGTGCCAGCAGCGGAGGACAGGGGGCCGGGGGCAGGAACACCGGGGAGCTGTTTTTT.

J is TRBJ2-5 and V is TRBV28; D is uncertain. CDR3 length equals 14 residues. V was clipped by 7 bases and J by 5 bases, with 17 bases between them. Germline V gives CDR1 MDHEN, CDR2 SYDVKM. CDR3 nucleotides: TGTGCCAGCACCCTGCGGAGTCTTAGGGAGACCCAGTACTTC. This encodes CASTLRSLRETQYF.

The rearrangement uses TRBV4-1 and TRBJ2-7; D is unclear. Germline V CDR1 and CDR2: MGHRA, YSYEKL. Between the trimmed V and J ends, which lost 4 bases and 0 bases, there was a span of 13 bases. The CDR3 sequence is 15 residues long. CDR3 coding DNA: TGCGCCAGCAGCCCGCGCGAGACGGTCTCCTACGAGCAGTACTTC. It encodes CASSPRETVSYEQYF.

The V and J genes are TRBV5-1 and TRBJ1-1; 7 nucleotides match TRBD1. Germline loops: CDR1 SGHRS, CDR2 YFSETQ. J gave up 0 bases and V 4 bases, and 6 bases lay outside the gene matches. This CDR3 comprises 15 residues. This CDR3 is CASSGQVRMNTEAFF. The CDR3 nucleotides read TGCGCCAGCAGCGGACAGGTACGGATGAACACTGAAGCTTTCTTT.

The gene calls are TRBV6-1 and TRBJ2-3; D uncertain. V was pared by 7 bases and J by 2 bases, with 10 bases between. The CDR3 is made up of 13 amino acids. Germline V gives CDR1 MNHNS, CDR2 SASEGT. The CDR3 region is CASKENPTDTQYF. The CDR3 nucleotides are TGTGCCAGCAAGGAAAACCCCACAGATACGCAGTATTTT.

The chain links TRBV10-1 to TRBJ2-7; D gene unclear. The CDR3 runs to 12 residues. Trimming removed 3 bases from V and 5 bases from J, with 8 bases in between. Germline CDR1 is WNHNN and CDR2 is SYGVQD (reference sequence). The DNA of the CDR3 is TGCGCCAGCAGTGATTCGGGCAACGAGCAGTACTTC. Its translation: CASSDSGNEQYF.

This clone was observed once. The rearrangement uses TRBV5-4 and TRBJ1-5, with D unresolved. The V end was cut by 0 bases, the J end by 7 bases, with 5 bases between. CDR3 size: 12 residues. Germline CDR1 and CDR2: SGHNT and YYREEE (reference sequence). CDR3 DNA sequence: TGTGCCAGCAGCTTGGACGGGCAGCCCCAGCATTTT. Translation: CASSLDGQPQHF.

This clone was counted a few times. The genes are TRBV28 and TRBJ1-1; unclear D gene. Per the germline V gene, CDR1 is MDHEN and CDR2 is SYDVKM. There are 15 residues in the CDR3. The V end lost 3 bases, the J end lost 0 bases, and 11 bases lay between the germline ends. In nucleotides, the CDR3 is TGTGCCAGCAGTTTCTGGGCTTCGGTGAACACTGAAGCTTTCTTT. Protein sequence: CASSFWASVNTEAFF.

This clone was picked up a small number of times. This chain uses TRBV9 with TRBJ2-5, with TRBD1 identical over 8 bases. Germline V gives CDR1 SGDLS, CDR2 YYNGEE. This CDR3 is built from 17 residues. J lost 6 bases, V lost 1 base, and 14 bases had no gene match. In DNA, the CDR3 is TGTGCCAGCAGCGTATCTAGAGGACAGGGTGGGATTCAGACCCAGTACTTC. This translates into CASSVSRGQGGIQTQYF.

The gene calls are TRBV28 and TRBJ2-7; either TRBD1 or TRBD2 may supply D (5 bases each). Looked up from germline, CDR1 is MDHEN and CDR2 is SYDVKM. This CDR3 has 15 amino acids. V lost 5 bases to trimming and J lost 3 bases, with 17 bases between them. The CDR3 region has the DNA TGTGCCAGCAGTCCGCCGGGGCCGCTTTTCTACGAGCAGTACTTC. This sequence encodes CASSPPGPLFYEQYF. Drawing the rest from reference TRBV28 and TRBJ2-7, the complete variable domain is DVKVTQSSRYLVKRTGEKVFLECVQDMDHENMFWYRQDPGLGLRLIYFSYDVKMKEKGDIPEGYSVSREKKERFSLILESASTNQTSMYLCASSPPGPLFYEQYFGPGTRLTVT.

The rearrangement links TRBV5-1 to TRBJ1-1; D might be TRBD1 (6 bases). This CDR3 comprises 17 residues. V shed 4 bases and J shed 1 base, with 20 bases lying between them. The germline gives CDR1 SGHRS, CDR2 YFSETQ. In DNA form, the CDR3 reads TGCGCCAGCAGCCCTGCTCCGCTGACAGGAAAGAACACTGAAGCTTTCTTT. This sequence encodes CASSPAPLTGKNTEAFF.

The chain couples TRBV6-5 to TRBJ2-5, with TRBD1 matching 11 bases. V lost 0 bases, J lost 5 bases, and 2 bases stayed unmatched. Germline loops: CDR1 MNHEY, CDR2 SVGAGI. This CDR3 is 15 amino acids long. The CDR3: CASSYSGTGGETQYF. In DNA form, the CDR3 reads TGTGCCAGCAGTTACTCGGGGACAGGGGGGGAGACCCAGTACTTC.

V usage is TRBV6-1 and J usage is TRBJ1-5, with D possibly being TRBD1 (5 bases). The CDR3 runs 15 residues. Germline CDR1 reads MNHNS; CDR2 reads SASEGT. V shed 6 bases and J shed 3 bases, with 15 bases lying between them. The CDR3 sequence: CASRNSGQLNQPQHF. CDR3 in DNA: TGTGCCAGCAGAAATTCGGGGCAGCTCAATCAGCCCCAGCATTTT.

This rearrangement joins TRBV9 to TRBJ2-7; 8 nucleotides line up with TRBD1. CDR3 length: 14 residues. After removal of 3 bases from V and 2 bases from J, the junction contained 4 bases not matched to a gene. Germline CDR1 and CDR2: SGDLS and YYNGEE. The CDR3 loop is CASSAGQGTYEQYF. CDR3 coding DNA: TGTGCCAGCAGCGCTGGACAGGGAACCTACGAGCAGTACTTC.

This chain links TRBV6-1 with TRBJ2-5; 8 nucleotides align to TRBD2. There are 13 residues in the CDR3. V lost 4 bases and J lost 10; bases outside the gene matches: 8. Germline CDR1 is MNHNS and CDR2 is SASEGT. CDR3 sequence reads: CASSGGTRGGQYF. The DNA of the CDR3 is TGTGCCAGCAGTGGCGGGACTCGGGGGGGCCAGTACTTC.